This T cell receptor (beta chain) was recovered during a study of shared clonotypes between healthy human individuals. The CD4+ fraction was divided into a CD45RA+ naive subset and a CD45RA-negative memory subset. The repertoire was sequenced with immunoSEQ multiplex PCR; TCRdb's copy has only in-frame clones and lacks some. The table includes roughly 1,500,000 clones, around 98% detected once. Germline V gives CDR1 MRHNA, CDR2 SNTAGT. The CDR3 loop spans 20 amino acids. The V gene end was trimmed by 2 bases and the J gene end by 6 bases; junction bases not matched to a gene: 18. This sequence originates from a man aged 25 to 40 in good health. The chain uses TRBV6-4 and TRBJ2-3, with 12 bases fitting TRBD2. Sample: naive CD4+ T cells sorted from blood. Subset specified: CD45RA+ positively selected. The DNA of the CDR3 is TGTGCCAGCAGTGACCCCTTACTAGCGGGAGGTCTCTCACAATTGGATACGCAGTATTTT. Translated: CASSDPLLAGGLSQLDTQYF.